This TCR beta chain was found in a study of shared clonotypes between healthy human individuals. Per germline, CDR1 SEHNR and CDR2 FQNEAQ (reference sequence). CDR3 length: 14 amino acids. V shed 5 bases and J shed 4 bases, with 14 bases lying between them. Assay used: immunoSEQ multiplex PCR; TCRdb lists only in-frame clones, some missing. The sample includes over 2 million clones, about 90% of them seen just once. The source of this sequence is a man aged 18 to 30 in good health. Some clones in this sample may be carry-over from other donors' samples. The V call is TRBV7-9, the J call TRBJ2-5; D is uncertain. The sequenced sample was naive CD4+ T cells from PBMCs. Regarding subset: CD45RA+ positively selected. CDR3 nucleotides: TGTGCCAGCAGCCCTTCTGGACGGCCAGAGACCCAGTACTTC. Protein sequence: CASSPSGRPETQYF.